These T cell receptor beta chains were read from a single sample in a study of OX40 agonist ivuxolimab in advanced cancers. Sequencing used immunoSEQ multiplex PCR; TCRdb keeps in-frame clones, though not all of them. The sample yields some 45,000 clones, around nine tenths seen once. Specimen: CD4+ or CD8+ T cells sorted from blood, collected in a trial of the OX40 agonist ivuxolimab. The receptors were sampled from an adult with an advanced solid tumor such as melanoma, head and neck, liver or kidney cancer. Both conserved end residues are trimmed from each CDR3. Fields, in order: V gene, J gene, CDR3 protein.

v_call: TRBV2; j_call: TRBJ1-1; cdr3_aa: ASEESTEAF
v_call: TRBV6-5; j_call: TRBJ2-7; cdr3_aa: ASSYKGLNYEQY
v_call: TRBV7-6; j_call: TRBJ2-3; cdr3_aa: ASSRFQRGGGTQY
v_call: TRBV7-3; j_call: TRBJ2-1; cdr3_aa: ASSPGGPPF
v_call: TRBV7-9; j_call: TRBJ2-7; cdr3_aa: ASSPPASDAYEQY
v_call: TRBV6-4; j_call: TRBJ1-1; cdr3_aa: ASGPENRSMNTEAF
v_call: TRBV28; j_call: TRBJ2-6; cdr3_aa: ASSLGTGSISGANVLT
v_call: TRBV10-3; j_call: TRBJ1-1; cdr3_aa: AISDGQGERVIAF
v_call: TRBV10-1; j_call: TRBJ1-5; cdr3_aa: ASSDSTGQPQH
v_call: TRBV18; j_call: TRBJ1-1; cdr3_aa: ASSPWAQNTEAF
v_call: TRBV28; j_call: TRBJ2-7; cdr3_aa: ASAGLAGDYEQY
v_call: TRBV28; j_call: TRBJ2-7; cdr3_aa: ASSLGVTGISYEQY
v_call: TRBV29-1; j_call: TRBJ1-1; cdr3_aa: SVEDGINRGTEAF
v_call: TRBV7-9; j_call: TRBJ1-1; cdr3_aa: ASGEAEAF
v_call: TRBV10-3; j_call: TRBJ1-1; cdr3_aa: AISESKGVTEAF
v_call: TRBV6-5; j_call: TRBJ2-7; cdr3_aa: ASTTSLDEQY
v_call: TRBV27; j_call: TRBJ1-2; cdr3_aa: ASSLITGAGNT
v_call: TRBV13; j_call: TRBJ2-3; cdr3_aa: ASSSTTDTQY
v_call: TRBV27; j_call: TRBJ2-7; cdr3_aa: ASSFRGSRYEQY
v_call: TRBV28; j_call: TRBJ2-7; cdr3_aa: ASSLESGTGSYEQY
v_call: TRBV9; j_call: TRBJ2-3; cdr3_aa: ASREGGGTDTQY
v_call: TRBV5-1; j_call: TRBJ2-2; cdr3_aa: ASSSTGTQRMF
v_call: TRBV7-9; j_call: TRBJ1-5; cdr3_aa: ASSPNQKPGLHQPQH
v_call: TRBV7-6; j_call: TRBJ2-1; cdr3_aa: ASSLVGTGSLTDEQF
v_call: TRBV10-3; j_call: TRBJ2-7; cdr3_aa: AIRGKDQGSYEQY
v_call: TRBV27; j_call: -; cdr3_aa: ASGEGPFYEQY
v_call: TRBV5-5; j_call: TRBJ1-2; cdr3_aa: ASSQDRGRALYGYT
v_call: TRBV4-3; j_call: TRBJ2-1; cdr3_aa: ASSQVAAGGLRNEQF
v_call: TRBV2; j_call: TRBJ2-7; cdr3_aa: ASSEGPEEQY
v_call: TRBV2; j_call: TRBJ1-4; cdr3_aa: ASSSPRGQGYKKEKLF
v_call: TRBV13; j_call: TRBJ2-1; cdr3_aa: ASSLREIGYNEQF
v_call: TRBV19; j_call: TRBJ1-5; cdr3_aa: ASTPDRNQPQH
v_call: TRBV7-9; j_call: TRBJ1-2; cdr3_aa: ASSPLGSGRINIGYT
v_call: TRBV28; j_call: TRBJ1-3; cdr3_aa: ASSDLTGDFGNTIY
v_call: TRBV6-5; j_call: TRBJ1-2; cdr3_aa: ASSYLATSPGYT
v_call: TRBV4-2; j_call: TRBJ2-7; cdr3_aa: ASSPSGLPKSYEQY
v_call: TRBV19; j_call: TRBJ1-5; cdr3_aa: ASSIALYSNQPQH
v_call: TRBV7-6; j_call: TRBJ2-5; cdr3_aa: ASSHSGGGEETQY
v_call: TRBV4-1; j_call: TRBJ2-7; cdr3_aa: ASSPGVSYEQY
v_call: TRBV6-5; j_call: TRBJ1-3; cdr3_aa: ASSLMVSGNTIY
v_call: TRBV5-6; j_call: TRBJ2-7; cdr3_aa: ASSLVGTGYEQY
v_call: TRBV19; j_call: TRBJ1-1; cdr3_aa: ASSRFTGGNTEAF
v_call: TRBV4-1; j_call: TRBJ2-7; cdr3_aa: ASSQPGLDEQY
v_call: TRBV13; j_call: TRBJ2-4; cdr3_aa: ASSLGTGSIQY
v_call: TRBV6-5; j_call: TRBJ2-1; cdr3_aa: ASTPDSLNEQF
v_call: TRBV7-9; j_call: TRBJ1-4; cdr3_aa: ASSSGGGNEKLF
v_call: TRBV7-8; j_call: TRBJ1-1; cdr3_aa: ASSLEVGTEAF
v_call: TRBV7-9; j_call: TRBJ2-2; cdr3_aa: ASSSPFRENTGELF
v_call: TRBV10-3; j_call: TRBJ1-2; cdr3_aa: AISETTGGTYGYT
v_call: TRBV19; j_call: TRBJ2-1; cdr3_aa: ASIGTSLYNEQF
v_call: TRBV11-2; j_call: TRBJ2-3; cdr3_aa: ASSPEGLLDTQY
v_call: TRBV7-2; j_call: TRBJ2-7; cdr3_aa: ASSLTSRSYEQY
v_call: TRBV19; j_call: TRBJ1-5; cdr3_aa: ASSPRGRVQPQH
v_call: TRBV28; j_call: TRBJ2-6; cdr3_aa: ASSWTGDGANVLT
v_call: TRBV28; j_call: TRBJ2-6; cdr3_aa: ASARNAGANVLT